A selection of T cell receptor beta chains follows, all from one sample in a study of shared clonotypes between healthy human individuals. TCRdb's copy holds only in-frame clones and misses some; the assay was immunoSEQ multiplex PCR. The table shows about 2,500,000 clones, with roughly 92% occurring only once. Sequencing was performed on naive CD4+ T cells sorted from blood. These receptors all come from a young man in good health. Each CDR3 is given with its conserved first and last residue. A D gene is named only where the DNA matches it firmly. Size is omitted from some rows. Given values are once, few, many or a class for expanded clones.

d_gene: -
abundance: -
j_gene: TRBJ2-2
v_gene: TRBV9
CDR3nt: TGTGCCAGCAGCTCAGACCTAATTGGGACCGGGGAGCTGTTTTTT
CDR3aa: CASSSDLIGTGELFF

d_gene: -
abundance: -
j_gene: TRBJ2-7
v_gene: TRBV7-8
CDR3nt: TGTGCCAGCAGCCCTGCCGGGGGCTACGAGCAGTACTTC
CDR3aa: CASSPAGGYEQYF

d_gene: TRBD1
abundance: -
j_gene: TRBJ2-6
v_gene: TRBV19
CDR3nt: TGTGCCAGTGGTAACAGGGGGCGCGCTACTGGGGCCAACGTCCTGACTTTC
CDR3aa: CASGNRGRATGANVLTF

d_gene: -
abundance: -
j_gene: TRBJ2-5
v_gene: TRBV5-4
CDR3nt: TGTGCCAGCAGCTGGGGACTAGGGGGCGAGACCCAGTACTTC
CDR3aa: CASSWGLGGETQYF

d_gene: TRBD2
abundance: -
j_gene: TRBJ2-2
v_gene: TRBV18
CDR3nt: TGTGCCAGCTCACCCCGTGGACTAGCGGGAGGCCACGGGGAGCTGTTTTTT
CDR3aa: CASSPRGLAGGHGELFF

d_gene: -
abundance: once
j_gene: TRBJ2-1
v_gene: TRBV5-1
CDR3nt: TGCGCCAGCAGAAGTGAGGGAGTCGGCTACAATGAGCAGTTCTTC
CDR3aa: CASRSEGVGYNEQFF

d_gene: -
abundance: -
j_gene: TRBJ2-1
v_gene: TRBV7-9
CDR3nt: TGTGCCAGCAGCTCCCTAAGAGGGCCGTACAATGAGCAGTTCTTC
CDR3aa: CASSSLRGPYNEQFF

d_gene: -
abundance: once
j_gene: TRBJ1-5
v_gene: TRBV5-4
CDR3nt: TGTGCCAGCAGTGGGGGTGGAGGGAATCAGCCCCAGCATTTT
CDR3aa: CASSGGGGNQPQHF

d_gene: TRBD2
abundance: -
j_gene: TRBJ2-1
v_gene: TRBV5-6
CDR3nt: TGTGCCAGCAGGTTGGCTCCATCTAGCGGCAATGAGCAGTTCTTC
CDR3aa: CASRLAPSSGNEQFF

d_gene: TRBD1
abundance: -
j_gene: TRBJ1-4
v_gene: TRBV19
CDR3nt: TGTGCCAGTACCGTCAGACAGGGACCAACTAATGAAAAACTGTTTTTT
CDR3aa: CASTVRQGPTNEKLFF

d_gene: -
abundance: -
j_gene: TRBJ1-1
v_gene: TRBV14
CDR3nt: TGTGCCAGCAGCCTCGGGGGGGGCGCGAACACTGAAGCTTTCTTT
CDR3aa: CASSLGGGANTEAFF

d_gene: -
abundance: -
j_gene: TRBJ2-5
v_gene: TRBV15
CDR3nt: TGTGCCACCAGCAGAGATCAGGGGGGGGAGACCCAGTACTTC
CDR3aa: CATSRDQGGETQYF

d_gene: -
abundance: -
j_gene: TRBJ2-3
v_gene: TRBV6-1
CDR3nt: TGTGCCAGCAGTGAAGGTGGGGGGGCAGCAGATACGCAGTATTTT
CDR3aa: CASSEGGGAADTQYF

d_gene: TRBD1
abundance: -
j_gene: TRBJ1-1
v_gene: TRBV10-3
CDR3nt: TGTGCCATCAATCCAGGGGGGTGGACTGAAGCTTTCTTT
CDR3aa: CAINPGGWTEAFF

d_gene: TRBD2
abundance: -
j_gene: TRBJ2-1
v_gene: TRBV10-3
CDR3nt: TGTGCCACCAGTGTTGGCGGGAGTTCCTACAATGAGCAGTTCTTC
CDR3aa: CATSVGGSSYNEQFF

d_gene: TRBD1
abundance: -
j_gene: TRBJ1-5
v_gene: TRBV30
CDR3nt: TGTGCCTGGAGTTTACAGGGGATTCTCAATCAGCCCCAGCATTTT
CDR3aa: CAWSLQGILNQPQHF

d_gene: -
abundance: -
j_gene: TRBJ1-5
v_gene: TRBV5-1
CDR3nt: TGCGCCAGCAGCTTGGGGGGGACGGATTATCAGCCCCAGCATTTT
CDR3aa: CASSLGGTDYQPQHF

d_gene: TRBD1
abundance: -
j_gene: TRBJ2-3
v_gene: TRBV5-1
CDR3nt: TGCGCCAGCAGCTCGAATCCGGGACAGGGGTCGGATACGCAGTATTTT
CDR3aa: CASSSNPGQGSDTQYF

d_gene: -
abundance: -
j_gene: TRBJ1-1
v_gene: TRBV5-1
CDR3nt: TGCGCCAGCAGCTTGGGGACACTGAACACTGAAGCTTTCTTT
CDR3aa: CASSLGTLNTEAFF

d_gene: -
abundance: -
j_gene: TRBJ2-4
v_gene: TRBV19
CDR3nt: TGTGCCAGTAGTATAGATCTTGGCATTCAGTACTTC
CDR3aa: CASSIDLGIQYF

d_gene: TRBD2
abundance: -
j_gene: TRBJ2-3
v_gene: TRBV9
CDR3nt: TGTGCCAGCAGCGTAGCTAGCGGGAGTGAGGCAGATACGCAGTATTTT
CDR3aa: CASSVASGSEADTQYF

d_gene: -
abundance: -
j_gene: TRBJ1-2
v_gene: TRBV7-2
CDR3nt: TGTGCCAGCAGCTCTCGACAGAGTGACTATGGCTACACCTTC
CDR3aa: CASSSRQSDYGYTF

d_gene: TRBD1
abundance: -
j_gene: TRBJ1-3
v_gene: TRBV10-1
CDR3nt: TGCGCCAGCAGTGCCGACAGGGTAGATTTT
CDR3aa: CASSADRVDF

d_gene: -
abundance: -
j_gene: TRBJ2-7
v_gene: TRBV7-3
CDR3nt: TGTGCCAGCAGCTTGGGACGGGGGTACGAGCAGTACTTC
CDR3aa: CASSLGRGYEQYF

d_gene: TRBD1
abundance: once
j_gene: TRBJ1-5
v_gene: TRBV6-1
CDR3nt: TGTGCCAGCAGACAGACAGGGAACAATCAGCCCCAGCATTTT
CDR3aa: CASRQTGNNQPQHF

d_gene: -
abundance: -
j_gene: TRBJ1-3
v_gene: TRBV2
CDR3nt: TGTGCCAGCAAGGGTCCTGGAAACACCATATATTTT
CDR3aa: CASKGPGNTIYF

d_gene: -
abundance: few
j_gene: TRBJ1-6
v_gene: TRBV7-2
CDR3nt: TGTGCCAGCAGCCTCGCCTGGGGCTGGCCCCTCCACTTT
CDR3aa: CASSLAWGWPLHF

d_gene: TRBD1
abundance: -
j_gene: TRBJ1-1
v_gene: TRBV4-3
CDR3nt: TGCGCCAGCAGCCTGGGACAGGCCATGAACACTGAAGCTTTCTTT
CDR3aa: CASSLGQAMNTEAFF

d_gene: -
abundance: -
j_gene: TRBJ1-1
v_gene: TRBV2
CDR3nt: TGTGCCAGCAGGTATTCGGAGAGGAACACTGAAGCTTTCTTT
CDR3aa: CASRYSERNTEAFF

d_gene: -
abundance: -
j_gene: TRBJ2-7
v_gene: TRBV6-5
CDR3nt: TGTGCCAGCAGTCGGGGATCAGGGAGCTACGAGCAGTACTTC
CDR3aa: CASSRGSGSYEQYF

d_gene: -
abundance: -
j_gene: TRBJ1-1
v_gene: TRBV7-9
CDR3nt: TGTGCCAGCAGCTTCCGGGCCCAGGGGCTCACTGAAGCTTTCTTT
CDR3aa: CASSFRAQGLTEAFF

d_gene: -
abundance: -
j_gene: TRBJ1-5
v_gene: TRBV15
CDR3nt: TGTGCCACCAGCAGAGAAAGACATGCATCCCAGCCCCAGCATTTT
CDR3aa: CATSRERHASQPQHF